These T cell receptor beta chains were read from a single sample in a study of cytomegalovirus exposure and HLA in healthy donors. TCRdb keeps only in-frame clones here, not all; method: immunoSEQ multiplex PCR. The repertoire holds fewer than 250,000 clones, more than 70% seen once, with about 5% in the top ten. Sequenced material: PBMCs. Receptors originate from a man younger than 40 in good health and CMV-seropositive. CDR3s include the opening cysteine and the closing phenylalanine or tryptophan. Each record gives: D gene, clone size, J gene, V gene, CDR3 protein, CDR3 DNA. A D gene is named only where the DNA matches it firmly. Clone size is not always given. Where it is, it says once, few, many or a class for expanded clones.

- - TRBJ1-4 TRBV4-1 CASSQAQGTTNEKLFF TGCGCCAGCAGCCAAGCCCAGGGGACAACTAATGAAAAACTGTTTTTT
TRBD2 few TRBJ2-3 TRBV5-1 CASSLAGGGPSTDTQYF TGCGCCAGCAGCTTGGCGGGGGGGGGTCCTAGCACAGATACGCAGTATTTT
- - TRBJ2-7 TRBV6-5 CASFLGGAIGEQYF TGTGCCAGCTTTTTAGGAGGGGCTATTGGCGAGCAGTACTTC
TRBD1 - TRBJ2-7 TRBV15 CATSRAGTGTIYEQYF TGTGCCACCAGCAGAGCCGGGACAGGAACGATCTACGAGCAGTACTTC
TRBD1 - TRBJ1-1 TRBV27 CASSPGQGFITEAFF TGTGCCAGCAGTCCGGGACAGGGGTTTATCACTGAAGCTTTCTTT
- - TRBJ2-5 TRBV10-3 CAIRGEVQETQYF TGTGCCATCAGGGGGGAGGTCCAAGAGACCCAGTACTTC
TRBD1 - TRBJ2-5 TRBV5-6 CASSLTGGETQYF TGTGCCAGCAGCTTGACAGGGGGAGAGACCCAGTACTTC
- - TRBJ1-1 TRBV7-9 CASSGGTPGDTEAFF TGTGCCAGCAGCGGCGGGACTCCCGGGGACACTGAAGCTTTCTTT
TRBD2 - TRBJ2-5 TRBV11-2 CASSLVGPPGGETQYF TGTGCCAGCAGCTTAGTCGGCCCCCCGGGGGGGGAGACCCAGTACTTC
- - TRBJ1-3 TRBV30 CARTQGDSGNTIYF TGTGCCCGTACCCAGGGCGACTCTGGAAACACCATATATTTT
- - TRBJ1-5 TRBV5-6 CASSLAGGSNQPQHF TGTGCCAGCAGCTTGGCGGGAGGAAGCAATCAGCCCCAGCATTTT
- - TRBJ1-1 TRBV18 CASSPLEDAEAFF TGTGCCAGCTCACCATTAGAAGATGCTGAAGCTTTCTTT
- few TRBJ1-2 TRBV30 CASALGDGYTF TGTGCTTCGGCTCTGGGAGATGGCTACACCTTC
- - TRBJ2-7 TRBV28 CASSPAERMSSYEQYF TGTGCCAGCAGTCCGGCGGAGCGAATGAGCTCCTACGAGCAGTACTTC
- few TRBJ1-5 TRBV6-5 CASSSVRGRDQPQHF TGTGCCAGCAGTTCGGTCCGGGGGAGGGATCAGCCCCAGCATTTT
TRBD1 - TRBJ2-7 TRBV30 CAWNGGQGRSYEQYF TGTGCCTGGAATGGGGGACAGGGGCGCTCCTACGAGCAGTACTTC